The 10 T cell receptor beta chains below come from one sample, sequenced in a study of blood T cell repertoires in COVID-19. Repertoires were generated with immunoSEQ multiplex PCR, while TCRdb's copy carries only in-frame clones and drops some. The table includes about 250,000 clones, roughly 84% detected once. Sequencing was done on a sample of peripheral blood. The receptors were sampled from a man over 45 with active or convalescent COVID-19.

The V call is TRBV5-8, the J call TRBJ1-1, with D maybe TRBD1 (5 bases). The germline CDR1 and CDR2 sequences are SGHTS and YDEGEE. Trimming removed 4 bases at V and 5 bases at J, with 18 bases between. The CDR3 extends over 15 amino acids. Here the CDR3 reads CASSPRQWGLTEAFF. DNA for the CDR3: TGTGCCAGCAGCCCCCGACAATGGGGCTTGACTGAAGCTTTCTTT.

This clone was seen many times. The rearrangement links TRBV6-5 to TRBJ2-7, with TRBD2 identical over 8 bases. The CDR3 runs to 15 residues. Germline V CDR1 and CDR2: MNHEY, SVGAGI. V shed 6 bases, J shed 2 bases, and the junction held 9 bases outside the gene matches. The CDR3 is CASREQRGGTYEQYF. The CDR3 nucleotides are TGTGCCAGCAGGGAGCAACGGGGGGGCACCTACGAGCAGTACTTC.

This chain uses TRBV7-2 with TRBJ2-3, with a weak D call TRBD1 (5 bases). Germline loops: CDR1 SGHTA, CDR2 FQGNSA. The CDR3 consists of 15 residues. Deletions cut 1 base from V and 2 bases from J, with 10 bases between. The CDR3 DNA sequence: TGTGCCAGCAGCTTAGAAGGGGTCCTCACAGATACGCAGTATTTT. This gives the protein CASSLEGVLTDTQYF.

The genes are TRBV5-1 and TRBJ1-1; unclear D gene. CDR3 size: 15 residues. The V gene's germline CDR1 is SGHRS and CDR2 YFSETQ. Trimming shortened V by 0 bases and J by 1 base, and 10 bases separated the two germline ends. CDR3 protein: CASSLGAGGNTEAFF. In DNA form, the CDR3 reads TGCGCCAGCAGCTTGGGGGCGGGAGGGAACACTGAAGCTTTCTTT.

For the CDR3, the DNA is TGTGCCATCAGTGAGTCGATAAACCCCAGTCAGGGGGACTATGGCTACACCTTC. Amino acid sequence: CAISESINPSQGDYGYTF. The chain links TRBV10-3 to TRBJ1-2; 7 nucleotides align to TRBD1. Germline V gene sequence: CDR1 ENHRY, CDR2 SYGVKD. Unmatched junction bases numbered 13, after V lost 0 bases and J lost 3 bases. CDR3 length equals 18 residues.

The CDR3 is CASRTTRTDTQYF. CDR3 sequence (DNA): TGTGCCAGCAGGACGACTCGCACAGATACGCAGTATTTT. This chain uses TRBV27 with TRBJ2-3, with unresolved D. The CDR3 covers 13 residues. Germline V gives CDR1 MNHEY, CDR2 SMNVEV (reference sequence). With 6 bases removed from V and 1 base from J, the gap between germline ends came to 8 bases.

The V gene is TRBV28, the J gene TRBJ1-2; no firm D call. Germline V gene data show CDR1 as MDHEN and CDR2 as SYDVKM. CDR3 size: 13 residues. With 5 bases removed from V and 13 bases from J, the gap between germline ends came to 20 bases. CDR3 bases: TGTGCCAGCAGTCCCCCTGTGGATCGAGGTTGCACCTTC. As protein: CASSPPVDRGCTF.

The chain uses TRBV4-3 and TRBJ1-2, with a possible D match to TRBD1 (5 bases). The CDR3 runs 13 residues. Per the germline V gene, CDR1 is LGHNA and CDR2 is YSLEER. V lost 0 bases, J lost 7 bases, and 9 bases lay in between. CDR3 bases: TGCGCCAGCAGCCAAGAGGTCGGGGGTGGCTACACCTTC. Its protein product is CASSQEVGGGYTF.

The rearrangement joins TRBV2 to TRBJ2-2; the D gene is possibly TRBD2 (7 bases). Germline V lookup: CDR1 SNHLY, CDR2 FYNNEI. The V gene lost 3 bases and the J gene lost 0 bases, with 11 bases spanning the gap. The CDR3 consists of 16 residues. This CDR3 reads CASSESGGSNTGELFF. The CDR3 DNA follows: TGTGCCAGCAGTGAGTCGGGGGGCTCGAACACCGGGGAGCTGTTTTTT.

This sequence joins TRBV18 and TRBJ1-2, with D possibly TRBD1 on 6 matching bases. V lost 3 bases to trimming and J lost 3 bases, with 8 bases between them. This CDR3 has 13 amino acids. Germline-derived CDR1 and CDR2 are KGHSH and LQKENI. The CDR3 is CASSPTGDYGYTF. The DNA for the CDR3 is TGTGCCAGCTCACCGACAGGAGACTATGGCTACACCTTC.